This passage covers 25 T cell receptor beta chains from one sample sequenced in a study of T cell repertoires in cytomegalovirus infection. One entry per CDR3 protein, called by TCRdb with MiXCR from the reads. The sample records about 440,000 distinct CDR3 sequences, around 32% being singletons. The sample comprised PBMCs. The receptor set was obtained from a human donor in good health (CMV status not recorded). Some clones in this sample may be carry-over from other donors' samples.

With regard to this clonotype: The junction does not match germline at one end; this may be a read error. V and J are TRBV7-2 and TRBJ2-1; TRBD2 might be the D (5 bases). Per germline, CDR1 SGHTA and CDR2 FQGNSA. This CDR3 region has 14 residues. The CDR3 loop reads CASSLPEVGNEPLF. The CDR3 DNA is TGTGCCAGCAGCTTACCGGAGGTTGGCAATGAGCCGTTATTC.

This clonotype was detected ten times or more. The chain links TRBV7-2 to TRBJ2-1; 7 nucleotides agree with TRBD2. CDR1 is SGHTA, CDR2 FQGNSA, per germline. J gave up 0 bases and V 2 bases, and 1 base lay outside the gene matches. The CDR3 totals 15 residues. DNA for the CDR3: TGTGCCAGCAGCTTAACGGGGGGCTCCTACAATGAGCAGTTCTTC. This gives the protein CASSLTGGSYNEQFF.

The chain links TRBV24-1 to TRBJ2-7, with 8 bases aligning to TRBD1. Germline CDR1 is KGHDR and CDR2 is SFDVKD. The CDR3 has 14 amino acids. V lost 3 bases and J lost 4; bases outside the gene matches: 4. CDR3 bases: TGTGCCACCAGTGATCGGACAGGGAAATACGAGCAGTACTTC. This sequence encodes CATSDRTGKYEQYF.

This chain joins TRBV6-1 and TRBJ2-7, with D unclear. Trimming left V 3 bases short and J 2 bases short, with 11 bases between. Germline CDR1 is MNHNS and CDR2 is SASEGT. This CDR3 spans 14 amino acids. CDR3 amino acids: CASSDRTRTYEQYF. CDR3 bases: TGTGCCAGCAGTGATAGAACTCGCACCTACGAGCAGTACTTC.

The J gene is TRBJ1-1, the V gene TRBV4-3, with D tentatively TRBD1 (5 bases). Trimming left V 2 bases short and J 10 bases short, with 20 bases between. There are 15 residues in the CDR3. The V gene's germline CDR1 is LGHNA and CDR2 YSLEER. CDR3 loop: CASSQLGEDSRVAFF. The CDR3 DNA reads TGCGCCAGCAGCCAATTAGGGGAAGACAGTAGGGTAGCTTTCTTT.

CDR3 nucleotides: TGTGCCAGCAGTTTATTGGGCGGGTCCTACAATGAGCAGTTCTTC. Translation gives CASSLLGGSYNEQFF. The V and J genes are TRBV28 and TRBJ2-1, with a possible D match to TRBD2 (5 bases). Trimming cost V 1 base and J 1 base, with 8 bases left between them. Germline loops: CDR1 MDHEN, CDR2 SYDVKM. CDR3 length: 15 amino acids.

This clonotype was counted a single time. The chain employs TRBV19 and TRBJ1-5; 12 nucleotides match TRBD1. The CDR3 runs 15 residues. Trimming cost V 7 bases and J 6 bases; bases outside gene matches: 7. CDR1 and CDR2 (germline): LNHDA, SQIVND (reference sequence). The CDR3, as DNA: TGTGCCAGTACCGCGGGACAGGGGGCTTCTCAGCCCCAGCATTTT. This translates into CASTAGQGASQPQHF.

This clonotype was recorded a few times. The CDR3 protein is CASSSSATHRGHTEAFF. The CDR3 DNA is TGTGCCAGCAGCTCCTCAGCAACCCACAGGGGGCATACTGAAGCTTTCTTT. The rearrangement joins TRBV7-6 to TRBJ1-1, with TRBD1 matching over 9 bases. In germline, CDR1 is SGHVS, CDR2 FNYEAQ. This CDR3 comprises 17 residues. Unmatched junction bases numbered 14, after V lost 4 bases and J lost 5 bases.

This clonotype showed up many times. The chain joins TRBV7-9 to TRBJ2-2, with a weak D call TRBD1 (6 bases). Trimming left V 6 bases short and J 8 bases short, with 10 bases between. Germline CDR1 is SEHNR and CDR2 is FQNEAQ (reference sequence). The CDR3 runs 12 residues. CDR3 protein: CASSPGTGELFF. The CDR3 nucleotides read TGTGCCAGCAGTCCGGGGACAGGGGAGCTGTTTTTT.

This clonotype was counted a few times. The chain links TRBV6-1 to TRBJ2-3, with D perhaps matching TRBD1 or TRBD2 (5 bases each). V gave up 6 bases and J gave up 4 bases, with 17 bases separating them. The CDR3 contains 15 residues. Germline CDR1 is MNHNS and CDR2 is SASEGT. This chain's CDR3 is CASRRGALRADTQYF. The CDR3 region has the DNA TGTGCCAGCAGAAGAGGGGCTCTAAGGGCAGATACGCAGTATTTT.

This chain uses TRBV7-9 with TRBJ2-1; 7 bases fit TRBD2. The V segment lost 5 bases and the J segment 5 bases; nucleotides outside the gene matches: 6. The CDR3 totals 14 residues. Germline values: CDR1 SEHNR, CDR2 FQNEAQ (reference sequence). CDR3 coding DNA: TGTGCCAGCAGCCACTCGCGGGGGAACAATGAGCAGTTCTTC. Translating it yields CASSHSRGNNEQFF.

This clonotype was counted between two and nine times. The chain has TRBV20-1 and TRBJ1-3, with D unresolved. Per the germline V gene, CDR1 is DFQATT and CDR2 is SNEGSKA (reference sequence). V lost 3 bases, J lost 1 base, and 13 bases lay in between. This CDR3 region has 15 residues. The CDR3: CSAREGWFSGNTIYF. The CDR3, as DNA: TGCAGTGCTAGGGAGGGATGGTTTTCTGGAAACACCATATATTTT.

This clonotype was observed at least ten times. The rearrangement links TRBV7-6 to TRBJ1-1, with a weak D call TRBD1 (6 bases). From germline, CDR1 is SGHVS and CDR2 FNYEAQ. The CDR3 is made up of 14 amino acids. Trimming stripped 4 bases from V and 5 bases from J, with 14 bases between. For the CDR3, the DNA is TGTGCCAGCAGCTGGACAGTCTCTGGAACTGAAGCTTTCTTT. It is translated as CASSWTVSGTEAFF. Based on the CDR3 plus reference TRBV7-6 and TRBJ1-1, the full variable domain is GAGVSQSPRYKVTKRGQDVALRCDPISGHVSLYWYRQALGQGPEFLTYFNYEAQQDKSGLPNDRFSAERPEGSISTLTIQRTEQRDSAMYRCASSWTVSGTEAFFGQGTRLTVV.

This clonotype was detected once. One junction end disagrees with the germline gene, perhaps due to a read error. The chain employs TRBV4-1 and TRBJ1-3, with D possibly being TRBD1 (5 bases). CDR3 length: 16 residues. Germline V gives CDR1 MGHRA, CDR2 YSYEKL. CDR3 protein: CASSQVDRLSGNTICF. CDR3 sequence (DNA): TGTGCCAGCAGCCAAGTAGACAGACTCTCTGGAAACACCATATGTTTT.

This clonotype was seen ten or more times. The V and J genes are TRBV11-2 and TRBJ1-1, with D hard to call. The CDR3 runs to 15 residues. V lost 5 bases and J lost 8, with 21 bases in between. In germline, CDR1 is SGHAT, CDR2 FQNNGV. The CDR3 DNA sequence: TGTGCCAGCAGCCCCGGTTGGAGAGGTACTGTGGAAGCTTTCTTT. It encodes CASSPGWRGTVEAFF.

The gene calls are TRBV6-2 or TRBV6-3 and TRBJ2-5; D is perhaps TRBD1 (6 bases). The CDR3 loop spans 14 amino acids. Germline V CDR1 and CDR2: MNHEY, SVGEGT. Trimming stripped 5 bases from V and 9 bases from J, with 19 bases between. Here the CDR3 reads CASSRDMGRGPQYF. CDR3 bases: TGTGCCAGCAGTCGGGACATGGGGCGTGGCCCCCAGTACTTC.

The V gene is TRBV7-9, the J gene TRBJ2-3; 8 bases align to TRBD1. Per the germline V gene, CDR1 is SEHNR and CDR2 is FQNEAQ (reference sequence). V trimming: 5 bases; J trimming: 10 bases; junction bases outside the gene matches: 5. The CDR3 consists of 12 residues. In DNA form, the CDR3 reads TGTGCCAGCAGCCTGGACAGGGCAGCGCAGTATTTT. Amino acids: CASSLDRAAQYF.

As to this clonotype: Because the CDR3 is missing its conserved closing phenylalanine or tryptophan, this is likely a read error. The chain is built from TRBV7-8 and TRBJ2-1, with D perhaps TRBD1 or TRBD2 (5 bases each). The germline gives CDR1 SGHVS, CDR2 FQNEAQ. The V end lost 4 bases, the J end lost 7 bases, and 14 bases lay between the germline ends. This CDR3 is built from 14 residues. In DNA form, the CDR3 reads TGTGCCAGCAGCTCCGGGACGGGTAGGAATGAGCAGTTCTTA. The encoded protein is CASSSGTGRNEQFL.

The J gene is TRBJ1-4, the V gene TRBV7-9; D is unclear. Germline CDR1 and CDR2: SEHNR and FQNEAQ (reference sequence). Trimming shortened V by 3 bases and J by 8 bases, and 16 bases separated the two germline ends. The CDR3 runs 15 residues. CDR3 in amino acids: CASSFNGDQREKLFF. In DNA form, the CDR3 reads TGTGCCAGCAGCTTTAACGGTGATCAGCGAGAAAAACTGTTTTTT. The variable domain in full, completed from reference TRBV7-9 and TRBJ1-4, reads DTGVSQNPRHKITKRGQNVTFRCDPISEHNRLYWYRQTLGQGPEFLTYFQNEAQLEKSRLLSDRFSAERPKGSFSTLEIQRTEQGDSAMYLCASSFNGDQREKLFFGSGTQLSVL.

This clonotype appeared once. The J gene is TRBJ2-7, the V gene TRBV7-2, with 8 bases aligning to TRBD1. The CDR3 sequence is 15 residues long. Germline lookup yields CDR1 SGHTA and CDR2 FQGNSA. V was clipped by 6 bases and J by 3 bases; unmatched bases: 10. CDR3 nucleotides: TGTGCCAGCAGATCAACAGGGGGAGATCTCTACGAGCAGTACTTC. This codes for CASRSTGGDLYEQYF.

This chain's CDR3 is CASSLQQGADNEQFF. The CDR3 DNA reads TGTGCCAGCAGCTTACAACAGGGGGCCGACAATGAGCAGTTCTTC. This chain uses TRBV7-6 with TRBJ2-1, with 9 bases fitting TRBD1. Trimming took 2 bases from V and 5 from J; bases not matched to a gene: 4. Looked up from germline, CDR1 is SGHVS and CDR2 is FNYEAQ. The CDR3 has 15 amino acids. The full variable domain, rest sourced from reference TRBV7-6 and TRBJ2-1, is GAGVSQSPRYKVTKRGQDVALRCDPISGHVSLYWYRQALGQGPEFLTYFNYEAQQDKSGLPNDRFSAERPEGSISTLTIQRTEQRDSAMYRCASSLQQGADNEQFFGPGTRLTVL.

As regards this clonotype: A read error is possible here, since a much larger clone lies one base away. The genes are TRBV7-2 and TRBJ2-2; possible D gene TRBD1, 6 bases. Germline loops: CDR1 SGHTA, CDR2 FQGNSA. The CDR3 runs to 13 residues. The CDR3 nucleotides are TGTGACAGCAGCTCGCAGGGGTCCGGGGAGCTGTTTTTT. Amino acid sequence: CDSSSQGSGELFF.

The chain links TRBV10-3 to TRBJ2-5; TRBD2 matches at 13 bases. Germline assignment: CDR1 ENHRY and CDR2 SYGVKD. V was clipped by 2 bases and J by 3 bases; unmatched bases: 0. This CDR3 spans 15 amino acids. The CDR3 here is CAISEGLAGEETQYF. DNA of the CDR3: TGTGCCATCAGTGAGGGACTAGCGGGGGAAGAGACCCAGTACTTC.

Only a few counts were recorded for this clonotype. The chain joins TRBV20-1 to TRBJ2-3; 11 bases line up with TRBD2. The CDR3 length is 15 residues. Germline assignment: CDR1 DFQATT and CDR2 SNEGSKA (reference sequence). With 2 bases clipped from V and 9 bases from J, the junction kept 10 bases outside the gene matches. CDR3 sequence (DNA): TGCAGTGCTAGACCTAGCGGGGGGACCCTATCCACGCAGTATTTT. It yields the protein CSARPSGGTLSTQYF.

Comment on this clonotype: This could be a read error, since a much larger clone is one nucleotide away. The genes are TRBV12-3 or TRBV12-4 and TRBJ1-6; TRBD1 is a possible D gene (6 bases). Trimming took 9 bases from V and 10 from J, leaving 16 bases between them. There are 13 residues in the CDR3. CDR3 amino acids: CARTPQGYSPLHF. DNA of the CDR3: TGTGCCAGAACCCCACAGGGATACTCACCCCTCCACTTT.